The clone carrying this TCR beta chain was recorded at least ten times. Its antigen remains unidentified. This sample was taken from a study of blood T cells in healthy people across ages. About the research overall: Template switching retrieved approximately one barcoded beta molecule for each two T cells.

Donors were systemically healthy Caucasian individuals from Russia aged 6 to 90 years. Extraction yielded at least 5.5 micrograms of total RNA per sample. Study-level results: Compared with aged donors, long-lived donors showed fewer expanded clones, suggesting selection.

The germline V gene has CDR1 WSHSY and CDR2 SAAADI. The junction had 5 bases not matched to a gene; V was cut back by 6 bases and J by 6 bases. This CDR3 is 16 amino acids long. Combining a sample-barcoded 5' primer with a J-beta primer mix, a second PCR ran for roughly 6 to 11 cycles. MiXCR, run by TCRdb on the 5' RACE reads, gives a single entry per CDR3 protein. Here the sample spans 1,800,000 or so distinct CDR3 sequences, roughly 43% being singletons. The sequencing input was blood. The sequence was collected from a human donor in good health. The V and J genes are TRBV10-2 and TRBJ2-1, with 16 positions matching TRBD2. In DNA, the CDR3 is TGCGCCAGCAGCACTGGGACTAGCGGGGGGGTCAATGAGCAGTTCTTC. It yields the protein CASSTGTSGGVNEQFF.